These T cell receptor beta chains were read from a single sample in a study of CD8 T cells in ankylosing spondylitis. TCRdb itself ran the 5' RACE reads through MiXCR, one entry per CDR3 protein. The repertoire consists of over 700,000 distinct CDR3 sequences, with around a fifth occurring once and the leading ten covering 19%. The sample was blood, either unsorted or a sorted T cell fraction (not recorded which). These receptors all come from a male donor with ankylosing spondylitis. The CDR3 runs from the conserved cysteine through the conserved F or W. A D gene is named only where the DNA matches it firmly.

CDR3 protein	J gene	D gene	V gene
CASRPLTGWGQNEQYF	TRBJ2-7	-	TRBV5-1
CASSTRLAGGRGETQYF	TRBJ2-5	TRBD2	TRBV12-3/TRBV12-4
CASSAAQGGYTF	TRBJ1-2	-	TRBV12-3/TRBV12-4
CASSQTGLAGPDKEDTQYF	TRBJ2-3	TRBD2	TRBV9
CASDSSGGGTGYYEQYF	TRBJ2-7	-	TRBV5-6
CASSLRGFQETQYF	TRBJ2-5	-	TRBV12-3/TRBV12-4
CASSLKAYNEQFF	TRBJ2-1	-	TRBV12-3/TRBV12-4
CASSQVTGADKNIQYF	TRBJ2-4	TRBD1	TRBV4-2
CASSQPASGGGETQYF	TRBJ2-5	TRBD2	TRBV4-1
CASSLRGYPNEKLFF	TRBJ1-4	-	TRBV27
CASSSTGGVTGELFF	TRBJ2-2	-	TRBV5-1
CASSQTGLAANNEQFF	TRBJ2-1	TRBD2	TRBV4-3
CASSLEASWNTGELFF	TRBJ2-2	-	TRBV7-9
CASRDTPGTSVNEQFF	TRBJ2-1	TRBD2	TRBV12-3/TRBV12-4
CSARTDTNYEQYF	TRBJ2-7	-	TRBV20-1